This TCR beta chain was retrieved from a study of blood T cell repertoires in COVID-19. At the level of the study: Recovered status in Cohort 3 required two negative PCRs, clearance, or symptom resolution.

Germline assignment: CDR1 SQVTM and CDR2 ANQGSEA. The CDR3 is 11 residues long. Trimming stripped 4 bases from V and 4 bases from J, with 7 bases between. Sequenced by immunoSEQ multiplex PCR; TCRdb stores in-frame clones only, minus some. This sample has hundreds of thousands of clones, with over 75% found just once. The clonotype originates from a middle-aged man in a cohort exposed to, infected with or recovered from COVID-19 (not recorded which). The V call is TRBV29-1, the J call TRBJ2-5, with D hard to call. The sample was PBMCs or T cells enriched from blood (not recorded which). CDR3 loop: CSVAVRETQYF. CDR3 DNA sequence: TGCAGCGTTGCCGTCAGAGAGACCCAGTACTTC. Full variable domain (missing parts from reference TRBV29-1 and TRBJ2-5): SAVISQKPSRDICQRGTSLTIQCQVDSQVTMMFWYRQQPGQSLTLIATANQGSEATYESGFVIDKFPISRPNLTFSTLTVSNMSPEDSSIYLCSVAVRETQYFGPGTRLLVL.